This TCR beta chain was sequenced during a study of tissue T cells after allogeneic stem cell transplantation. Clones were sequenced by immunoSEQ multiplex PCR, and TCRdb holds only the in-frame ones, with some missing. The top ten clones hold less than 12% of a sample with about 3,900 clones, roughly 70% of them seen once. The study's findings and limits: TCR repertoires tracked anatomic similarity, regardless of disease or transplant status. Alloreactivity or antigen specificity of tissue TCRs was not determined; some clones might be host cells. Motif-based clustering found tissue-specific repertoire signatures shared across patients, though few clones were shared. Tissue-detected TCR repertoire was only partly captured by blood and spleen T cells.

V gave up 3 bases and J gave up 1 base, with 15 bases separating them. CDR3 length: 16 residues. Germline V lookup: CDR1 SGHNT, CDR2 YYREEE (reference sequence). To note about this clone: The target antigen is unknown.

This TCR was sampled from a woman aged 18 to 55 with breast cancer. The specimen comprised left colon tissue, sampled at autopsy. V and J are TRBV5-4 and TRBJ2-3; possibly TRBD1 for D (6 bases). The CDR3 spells CASSYPGAGGTDTQYF. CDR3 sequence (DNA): TGTGCCAGCAGCTATCCCGGGGCAGGGGGCACAGATACGCAGTATTTT.